The rows below give T cell receptor beta chains drawn from one sample of a study of T cells in Graves' hyperthyroidism and ophthalmopathy. TCRdb re-analysed the multiplex PCR reads in MiXCR, keeping a single row per CDR3 protein. The sample includes around 500,000 distinct CDR3 sequences, 11% to 15% of them seen just once. Source material: blood. The receptor source for this set is a woman in her 40s with Graves' hyperthyroidism. Each CDR3 is given with its conserved first and last residue. The D gene is left open where the match is weak. Some rows mark clone size as missing; the rest say once, few, many or name a class of expanded clone.

D gene: NA
clone size: NA
V gene: TRBV7-9
J gene: TRBJ2-1
CDR3 protein: CASSLAQGAYNAQFF
CDR3 DNA: TGTGCCAGCAGCTTAGCCCAGGGAGCCTACAATGCGCAGTTCTTC

D gene: TRBD2
clone size: NA
V gene: TRBV7-8
J gene: TRBJ2-7
CDR3 protein: CASSFRTSGYEQYF
CDR3 DNA: TGTGCCAGCAGCTTCCGTACTAGCGGCTACGAGCAGTACTTC

D gene: NA
clone size: many
V gene: TRBV12-3/TRBV12-4
J gene: TRBJ2-7
CDR3 protein: CASSDRGGSSYEQYF
CDR3 DNA: TGTGCCAGCAGTGACAGGGGAGGGAGCTCCTACGAGCAGTACTTC

D gene: TRBD2
clone size: many
V gene: TRBV7-3
J gene: TRBJ2-1
CDR3 protein: CASSYSGGDSYNEQFF
CDR3 DNA: TGTGCCAGCAGCTATAGCGGGGGGGACTCCTACAATGAGCAGTTCTTC

D gene: NA
clone size: many
V gene: TRBV5-1
J gene: TRBJ1-1
CDR3 protein: CASSTDGVNTEAFF
CDR3 DNA: TGCGCCAGCAGCACGGACGGAGTGAACACTGAAGCTTTCTTT

D gene: TRBD1
clone size: many
V gene: TRBV6-5
J gene: TRBJ2-7
CDR3 protein: CASSYTRDRASVQYF
CDR3 DNA: TGTGCCAGCAGTTACACCCGGGACAGGGCCTCCGTGCAGTACTTC

D gene: TRBD1
clone size: many
V gene: TRBV9
J gene: TRBJ1-1
CDR3 protein: CASREGDRGPNTEAFF
CDR3 DNA: TGTGCCAGCAGGGAGGGGGACAGGGGTCCGAACACTGAAGCTTTCTTT

D gene: TRBD1
clone size: many
V gene: TRBV6-1
J gene: TRBJ2-4
CDR3 protein: CASSQGTVLAKNIQYF
CDR3 DNA: TGTGCCAGCAGCCAAGGGACAGTTCTAGCCAAAAACATTCAGTACTTC

D gene: NA
clone size: many
V gene: TRBV2
J gene: TRBJ1-5
CDR3 protein: CASIGTSAGNQPQHF
CDR3 DNA: TGTGCCAGCATCGGGACTTCGGCCGGCAATCAGCCCCAGCATTTT

D gene: TRBD1
clone size: many
V gene: TRBV6-9
J gene: TRBJ1-2
CDR3 protein: CASSYPPPGQGGYTF
CDR3 DNA: TGTGCCAGCAGTTACCCACCCCCCGGACAGGGTGGCTACACCTTC

D gene: NA
clone size: NA
V gene: TRBV6-1
J gene: TRBJ1-1
CDR3 protein: CASSPPGSHTEAFF
CDR3 DNA: TGTGCCAGCAGCCCCCCGGGCAGCCACACTGAAGCTTTCTTT

D gene: TRBD2
clone size: many
V gene: TRBV20-1
J gene: TRBJ2-1
CDR3 protein: CSARSRLAGGRDEQFF
CDR3 DNA: TGCAGTGCTAGATCTCGTTTAGCGGGAGGTCGGGATGAGCAGTTCTTC

D gene: NA
clone size: NA
V gene: TRBV28
J gene: TRBJ2-1
CDR3 protein: CASSFRGRGYEQFF
CDR3 DNA: TGTGCCAGCAGTTTTAGGGGGAGGGGGTATGAGCAGTTCTTC

D gene: NA
clone size: NA
V gene: TRBV3-1
J gene: TRBJ2-6
CDR3 protein: CACSPLAGANVLTF
CDR3 DNA: TGTGCCTGCAGCCCTCTCGCTGGGGCCAACGTCCTGACTTTC

D gene: NA
clone size: many
V gene: TRBV5-1
J gene: TRBJ2-1
CDR3 protein: CASSLEGTHSYNEQFF
CDR3 DNA: TGCGCCAGCAGCTTGGAGGGGACGCACTCCTACAATGAGCAGTTCTTC

D gene: TRBD1
clone size: few
V gene: TRBV27
J gene: TRBJ1-5
CDR3 protein: CASSGTGARVGQPQHF
CDR3 DNA: TGTGCCAGCTCCGGGACAGGGGCCCGTGTGGGTCAGCCCCAGCATTTT

D gene: TRBD1
clone size: few
V gene: TRBV24-1
J gene: TRBJ2-1
CDR3 protein: CATSGTPGQEKGEQFF
CDR3 DNA: TGTGCCACCAGTGGAACTCCGGGACAGGAAAAAGGCGAGCAGTTCTTC

D gene: TRBD1
clone size: many
V gene: TRBV28
J gene: TRBJ2-7
CDR3 protein: CASSRTGTYEQYF
CDR3 DNA: TGTGCCAGCAGTCGGACAGGCACCTACGAGCAGTACTTC

D gene: NA
clone size: many
V gene: TRBV2
J gene: TRBJ2-7
CDR3 protein: CASNRESIYEQYF
CDR3 DNA: TGTGCCAGCAACCGGGAATCGATCTACGAGCAGTACTTC

D gene: NA
clone size: many
V gene: TRBV7-2
J gene: TRBJ2-7
CDR3 protein: CASSLEGTGTAYEQYF
CDR3 DNA: TGTGCCAGCAGCTTAGAAGGTACTGGTACCGCCTACGAGCAGTACTTC

D gene: TRBD2
clone size: NA
V gene: TRBV6-1
J gene: TRBJ2-2
CDR3 protein: CASSVFSYGGFRELFF
CDR3 DNA: TGTGCCAGCAGTGTGTTTTCGTACGGGGGGTTCAGGGAGCTGTTTTTT

D gene: TRBD2
clone size: many
V gene: TRBV6-1
J gene: TRBJ2-5
CDR3 protein: CASSNERERGETQYF
CDR3 DNA: TGTGCCAGCAGCAACGAGCGGGAGAGGGGAGAGACCCAGTACTTC

D gene: TRBD1
clone size: many
V gene: TRBV6-2/TRBV6-3
J gene: TRBJ1-2
CDR3 protein: CASSYFGQGENGYTF
CDR3 DNA: TGTGCCAGCAGTTACTTCGGACAGGGGGAAAATGGCTACACCTTC

D gene: NA
clone size: few
V gene: TRBV6-1
J gene: TRBJ1-5
CDR3 protein: CASRHNRDYNQPQHF
CDR3 DNA: TGTGCCAGCAGGCACAACAGGGATTATAATCAGCCCCAGCATTTT

D gene: NA
clone size: many
V gene: TRBV15
J gene: TRBJ2-1
CDR3 protein: CATSRVGGYNEQFF
CDR3 DNA: TGTGCCACCAGCAGAGTTGGGGGCTACAATGAGCAGTTCTTC

D gene: NA
clone size: NA
V gene: TRBV5-1
J gene: TRBJ1-3
CDR3 protein: CASSLAGSSGNTIYF
CDR3 DNA: TGCGCCAGCAGCTTGGCCGGGAGCTCTGGAAACACCATATATTTT

D gene: TRBD2
clone size: many
V gene: TRBV24-1
J gene: TRBJ2-1
CDR3 protein: CATSDLGTSGTYNEQFF
CDR3 DNA: TGTGCCACCAGTGACCTCGGGACTAGCGGGACCTACAATGAGCAGTTCTTC

D gene: NA
clone size: many
V gene: TRBV2
J gene: TRBJ2-7
CDR3 protein: CASGLGQGIPHEQYF
CDR3 DNA: TGTGCCAGCGGACTAGGACAGGGAATACCCCACGAGCAGTACTTC

D gene: TRBD1
clone size: NA
V gene: TRBV15
J gene: TRBJ1-4
CDR3 protein: CATSRPTQGQGQKLFF
CDR3 DNA: TGTGCCACCAGCAGACCTACCCAGGGACAGGGGCAAAAACTGTTTTTT

D gene: NA
clone size: NA
V gene: TRBV3-1
J gene: TRBJ2-1
CDR3 protein: CASSPAGTHSYNEQFF
CDR3 DNA: TGTGCCAGCAGCCCTGCCGGGACTCACTCCTACAATGAGCAGTTCTTC

D gene: NA
clone size: many
V gene: TRBV28
J gene: TRBJ2-7
CDR3 protein: CASSRRPGTHPGEQYF
CDR3 DNA: TGTGCCAGCAGCCGCCGTCCCGGGACGCATCCGGGTGAGCAGTACTTC

D gene: NA
clone size: many
V gene: TRBV6-2/TRBV6-3
J gene: TRBJ2-1
CDR3 protein: CASSYSPGYNEQFF
CDR3 DNA: TGTGCCAGCAGTTACTCCCCAGGTTACAATGAGCAGTTCTTC

D gene: TRBD2
clone size: NA
V gene: TRBV6-1
J gene: TRBJ2-7
CDR3 protein: CASRSSGGSSYEQYF
CDR3 DNA: TGTGCCAGCAGATCTAGCGGGGGAAGCTCCTACGAGCAGTACTTC

D gene: NA
clone size: many
V gene: TRBV5-1
J gene: TRBJ2-4
CDR3 protein: CASSLSVAKNIQYF
CDR3 DNA: TGCGCCAGCAGCTTGTCGGTAGCCAAAAACATTCAGTACTTC

D gene: TRBD1
clone size: few
V gene: TRBV29-1
J gene: TRBJ2-7
CDR3 protein: CSVDGTGSGEQYF
CDR3 DNA: TGCAGCGTTGATGGGACAGGGTCTGGGGAGCAGTACTTC

D gene: TRBD1
clone size: many
V gene: TRBV6-1
J gene: TRBJ2-7
CDR3 protein: CASSEFETGGLYEQYF
CDR3 DNA: TGTGCCAGCAGTGAATTTGAGACAGGGGGACTCTACGAGCAGTACTTC

D gene: NA
clone size: NA
V gene: TRBV19
J gene: TRBJ2-1
CDR3 protein: CASNSGRYWNEQFF
CDR3 DNA: TGTGCCAGTAACAGTGGGAGGTATTGGAATGAGCAGTTCTTC

D gene: NA
clone size: NA
V gene: TRBV5-1
J gene: TRBJ2-3
CDR3 protein: CASIGGTDTQYF
CDR3 DNA: TGCGCCAGCATAGGGGGGACAGATACGCAGTATTTT

D gene: NA
clone size: many
V gene: TRBV20-1
J gene: TRBJ2-1
CDR3 protein: CSARDHMLREGEQFF
CDR3 DNA: TGCAGTGCTAGAGATCATATGTTGCGGGAAGGGGAGCAGTTCTTC

D gene: TRBD2
clone size: few
V gene: TRBV19
J gene: TRBJ2-3
CDR3 protein: CASKKGLAGTDTQYF
CDR3 DNA: TGTGCCAGTAAGAAGGGACTAGCGGGCACAGATACGCAGTATTTT

D gene: NA
clone size: many
V gene: TRBV5-6
J gene: TRBJ1-6
CDR3 protein: CASSRPGGNSPLHF
CDR3 DNA: TGTGCCAGCAGCCGGCCTGGCGGGAATTCACCCCTCCACTTT

D gene: NA
clone size: many
V gene: TRBV11-1
J gene: TRBJ2-5
CDR3 protein: CASSLNRVGETQYF
CDR3 DNA: TGTGCCAGCAGCCTGAACAGGGTAGGAGAGACCCAGTACTTC

D gene: TRBD1
clone size: few
V gene: TRBV19
J gene: TRBJ1-1
CDR3 protein: CASSLRTGLNTEAFF
CDR3 DNA: TGTGCCAGTAGTCTCCGGACAGGACTGAACACTGAAGCTTTCTTT

D gene: NA
clone size: many
V gene: TRBV28
J gene: TRBJ2-3
CDR3 protein: CASKGRGADTQYF
CDR3 DNA: TGTGCCAGCAAGGGCAGGGGGGCAGATACGCAGTATTTT

D gene: NA
clone size: many
V gene: TRBV5-1
J gene: TRBJ2-1
CDR3 protein: CASSPIPGSYNEQFF
CDR3 DNA: TGCGCCAGCAGCCCAATTCCGGGCTCCTACAATGAGCAGTTCTTC